The 3 T cell receptor beta chains presented below share a single source sample, sequenced in a study of control samples from healthy donors and cancer patients. Some clones are missing from TCRdb's copy, which holds only in-frame ones; the method was immunoSEQ multiplex PCR. The sample gives 150,000 to 200,000 clones, roughly 92% of which show up once; around 1.5% is in the top ten. Sequenced material: blood. These receptors were obtained from a young man in good health.

The CDR3 loop reads CASSLDVHTYGYTF. The CDR3 DNA reads TGCGCCAGCAGCTTGGATGTCCACACCTATGGCTACACCTTC. This chain uses TRBV5-1 with TRBJ1-2; no clear D. This CDR3 is built from 14 residues. Germline CDR1 SGHRS, CDR2 YFSETQ. V was trimmed by 0 bases and J by 4 bases, leaving 10 bases between them.

This clone appeared once. The junction does not match germline at one end; this may be a read error. The chain combines TRBV19 with TRBJ2-3; TRBD2 might be the D (7 bases). The CDR3 runs to 15 residues. Germline lookup yields CDR1 LNHDA and CDR2 SQIVND (reference sequence). The CDR3 is CASTILAGATDTQYF. CDR3 coding DNA: TGTGCCAGTACTATACTTGCGGGGGCGACAGATACGCAGTATTTT.

This chain connects TRBV6-2 or TRBV6-3 to TRBJ1-5; D is undetermined. V lost 4 bases and J 0 bases, leaving 10 bases between the germline ends. Germline loops: CDR1 MNHEY, CDR2 SVGEGT. The CDR3 spans 15 residues. CDR3 in amino acids: CASSFSTDSNQPQHF. Here the CDR3 DNA reads TGTGCCAGCAGTTTCTCGACTGATAGCAATCAGCCCCAGCATTTT.